A single sample is the source of the 7 T cell receptor beta chains below, sequenced in a study of T cells in Graves' hyperthyroidism and ophthalmopathy. The CDR3 regions of TCR beta were amplified from RNA transcripts. In the first-round RT-PCR of the TCR CDR3, the HTBI primer set was used. In TCRdb, the multiplex PCR reads were re-called with MiXCR into one record per CDR3 protein. The table includes approximately 520,000 distinct CDR3 sequences, approximately 24% detected once. What was sequenced was blood. These receptors originate from a woman aged 25 to 45 with Graves' ophthalmopathy.

CDR3 sequence: CSVLSGGATGELFF. CDR3 bases: TGCAGCGTCCTTAGCGGGGGGGCCACCGGGGAGCTGTTTTTT. This chain joins TRBV29-1 and TRBJ2-2; 11 nucleotides align to TRBD2. Germline values: CDR1 SQVTM, CDR2 ANQGSEA. The CDR3 runs 14 residues. Trimming removed 6 bases from V and 4 bases from J; junction bases left unmatched: 4.

The chain employs TRBV2 and TRBJ1-2; D is unresolved. The V end was cut by 7 bases, the J end by 2 bases, with 14 bases between. Germline V CDR1 and CDR2: SNHLY, FYNNEI. The CDR3 consists of 14 residues. CDR3 in DNA: TGTGCCAGCACCCTTAAGGGCCAAAACTATGGCTACACCTTC. Protein product: CASTLKGQNYGYTF.

The rearrangement joins TRBV11-1 to TRBJ1-2, with D perhaps TRBD1 (6 bases). This CDR3 comprises 16 residues. Germline V gives CDR1 SGHAT, CDR2 FQDESV (reference sequence). Deletions cut 1 base from V and 5 bases from J, with 17 bases between. The DNA for the CDR3 is TGTGCCAGCAGCTTAGGTGGGGCTACAGGGATTTATGGCTACACCTTC. Translation gives CASSLGGATGIYGYTF.

In its sample, this clonotype was seen many times. V is TRBV12-3 or TRBV12-4 and J is TRBJ1-1, with D tentatively TRBD1 (6 bases). The germline V and J ends were trimmed by 3 bases and 5 bases, with 10 bases remaining between them. The CDR3 has 13 residues. CDR3 amino acids: CASSFGQMTEAFF. The CDR3 nucleotides read TGTGCCAGCAGTTTTGGACAGATGACTGAAGCTTTCTTT.

The chain is built from TRBV10-3 and TRBJ1-1; no definite D call. V was pared by 4 bases and J by 2 bases, with 14 bases between. Germline V gene data show CDR1 as ENHRY and CDR2 as SYGVKD. The CDR3 has 15 residues. The CDR3 protein is CAISARGPSNTEAFF. The CDR3 DNA follows: TGTGCCATCAGTGCCCGCGGACCGAGTAACACTGAAGCTTTCTTT.

This clonotype has ten or more counts. The J gene is TRBJ2-7, the V gene TRBV2, with D uncertain. This CDR3 has 11 amino acids. V gave up 3 bases and J gave up 7 bases, with 7 bases separating them. Germline V gives CDR1 SNHLY, CDR2 FYNNEI. The CDR3 loop is CASSEFNEQYF. The DNA of the CDR3 is TGTGCCAGCAGTGAGTTTAATGAGCAGTACTTC.

The chain uses TRBV6-2 or TRBV6-3 and TRBJ1-1, with 8 bases matching TRBD1. The CDR3 has 12 residues. CDR1 MNHEY and CDR2 SVGEGT come from the germline V gene. After removal of 6 bases from V and 5 bases from J, the junction contained 2 bases not matched to a gene. This CDR3 reads CASSRDRTEAFF. The CDR3 coding sequence is TGTGCCAGCAGCCGGGACAGGACTGAAGCTTTCTTT.